This T cell receptor beta chain was identified during a study of blood T cell repertoires in COVID-19. Only in-frame clones appear in the TCRdb table, and some are missing; sequencing was by immunoSEQ multiplex PCR. The sample has around 230,000 clones; 85% are singletons. The V gene lost 8 bases and the J gene lost 2 bases, with 14 bases spanning the gap. The germline CDR1 and CDR2 sequences are SNHLY and FYNNEI. The CDR3 totals 14 residues. This clone came up once. The sample was peripheral blood. The receptor was derived from a man aged 45-65 years with COVID-19, enrolled during active disease. The chain has TRBV2 and TRBJ2-3; TRBD2 is a possible D gene (7 bases). This CDR3 is CASCRGGDTDTQYF. In DNA, the CDR3 is TGTGCCAGCTGCCGAGGGGGGGACACAGATACGCAGTATTTT.